The sequence of this T cell receptor beta chain was determined in a study of blood T cell repertoires in COVID-19. Repertoires were generated with immunoSEQ multiplex PCR, while TCRdb's copy carries only in-frame clones and drops some. Of 100,000 to 150,000 clones listed, about 80% are singletons. This CDR3 comprises 14 residues. The V end was cut by 2 bases, the J end by 8 bases, with 15 bases between. Germline V gives CDR1 MNHNS, CDR2 SASEGT. This rearrangement joins TRBV6-1 to TRBJ1-1; D remains ambiguous. The receptor comes from a woman between 50 and 59 years old with acute or convalescent COVID-19. The sequencing input was peripheral blood. CDR3 sequence reads: CASSESLRKIEAFF. The CDR3 nucleotides read TGTGCCAGCAGTGAATCCCTACGAAAGATAGAAGCTTTCTTT.